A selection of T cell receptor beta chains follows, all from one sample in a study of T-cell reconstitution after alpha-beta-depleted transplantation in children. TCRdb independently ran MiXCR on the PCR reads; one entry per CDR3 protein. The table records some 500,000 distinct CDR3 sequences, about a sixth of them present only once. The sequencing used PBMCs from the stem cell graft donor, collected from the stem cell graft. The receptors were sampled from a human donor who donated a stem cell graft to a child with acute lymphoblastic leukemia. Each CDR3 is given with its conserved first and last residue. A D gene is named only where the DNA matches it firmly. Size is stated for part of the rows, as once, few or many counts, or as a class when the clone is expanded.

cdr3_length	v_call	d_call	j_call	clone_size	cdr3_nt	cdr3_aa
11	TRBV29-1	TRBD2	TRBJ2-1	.	TGCAGCGTCGAAGGGGAGGGACGAGGGTTCTTC	CSVEGEGRGFF
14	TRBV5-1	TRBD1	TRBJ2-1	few	TGCGCCAGCAGCTCAAACCTACAGGGGGACGAGCAGTTCTTC	CASSSNLQGDEQFF
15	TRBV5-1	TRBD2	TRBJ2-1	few	TGCGCCAGCAGCGCGGGACTAGCGGGAGAAAATGAGCAGTTCTTC	CASSAGLAGENEQFF
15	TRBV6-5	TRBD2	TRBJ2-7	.	TGTGCCAGCAGTTACTATAAGGTAGCGGGAGACGAGCAGAACTTC	CASSYYKVAGDEQNF
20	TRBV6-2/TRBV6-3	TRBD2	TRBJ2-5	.	TGTGCCAGCAGTTATTTAAGGAACGGGACTAGCGGGAGGCTCCAAGAGACCCAGTACTTC	CASSYLRNGTSGRLQETQYF
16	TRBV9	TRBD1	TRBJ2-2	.	TGTGCCAGCAGCGTAGATCTGTGGACAGGGCTCGGGGAGCTGTTTTTT	CASSVDLWTGLGELFF
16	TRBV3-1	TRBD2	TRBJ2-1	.	TGTGCCAGCAGCGGGCGACTAGCGGGTTACTACAATGAGCAGTTCTTC	CASSGRLAGYYNEQFF
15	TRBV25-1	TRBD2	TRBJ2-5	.	TGTGCCAGCAGTTCCCCTAGCGGGAGACAAGAGACCCAGTACTTC	CASSSPSGRQETQYF
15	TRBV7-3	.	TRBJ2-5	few	TGTGCCAGCAGCCCGGGACCGGGGAGGACGGAGACCCAGTACTTC	CASSPGPGRTETQYF
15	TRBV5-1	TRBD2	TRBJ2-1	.	TGCGCCAGCAGCTGGACTAGCATGTCCTACAATGAGCAGTTCTTC	CASSWTSMSYNEQFF
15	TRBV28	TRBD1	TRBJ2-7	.	TGTGCCAGCAGCTGGGGCCAGGGGGCAGGCTACGAGCAGTACTTC	CASSWGQGAGYEQYF
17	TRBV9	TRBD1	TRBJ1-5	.	TGTGCCAGCAGCGTAGGGGACAGGGTTGGATCGAATCAGCCCCAGCATTTT	CASSVGDRVGSNQPQHF
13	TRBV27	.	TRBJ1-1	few	TGTGCCAGCAGTTTTCGGGGGGCCCCTGAAGCTTTCTTT	CASSFRGAPEAFF
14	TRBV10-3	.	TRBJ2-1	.	TGTGCCATCAGTGACCCCGTCAGGGGAACTGAGCAGTTCTTC	CAISDPVRGTEQFF
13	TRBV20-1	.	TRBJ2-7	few	TGCAGTGCTGGAGGACGGATCTGGGGCGAGCAGTACTTC	CSAGGRIWGEQYF
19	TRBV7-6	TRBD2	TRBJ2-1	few	TGTGCCAGCACCCTCCGCGGACTAGCGGGGGGAGGAAACTACAATGAGCAGTTCTTC	CASTLRGLAGGGNYNEQFF
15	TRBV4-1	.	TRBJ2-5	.	TGCGCCAGCAGCCAAGTGGGGGCAGAGGGAGAGACCCAGTACTTC	CASSQVGAEGETQYF
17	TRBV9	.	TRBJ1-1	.	TGTGCCAGCAGCCATCCTTTCGAGACAGGACCGAACACTGAAGCTTTCTTT	CASSHPFETGPNTEAFF
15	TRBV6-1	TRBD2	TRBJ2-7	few	TGTGCCAGCAGACATCTAGCGGGAGGGCCTTATGAGCAGTACTTC	CASRHLAGGPYEQYF
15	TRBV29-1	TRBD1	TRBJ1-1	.	TGCAGCGTTGAAGGTGTACACAGGGGGAACACTGAAGCTTTCTTT	CSVEGVHRGNTEAFF
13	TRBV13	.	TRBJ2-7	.	TGTGCCAGCACCTCTTGGGGATCCTACGAGCAGTACTTC	CASTSWGSYEQYF
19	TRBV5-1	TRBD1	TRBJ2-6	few	TGCGCCAGCAGCCGCTTGTACGCGACAGGGAACTCTGGGGCCAACGTCCTGACTTTC	CASSRLYATGNSGANVLTF
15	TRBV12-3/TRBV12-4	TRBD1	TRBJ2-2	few	TGTGCCAGCAGTAGGGACAGGGAAGAAACCGGGGAGCTGTTTTTT	CASSRDREETGELFF
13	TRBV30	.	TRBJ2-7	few	TGTGCCTTGCGGGACAGTGGTTCCTACGAGCAGTACTTC	CALRDSGSYEQYF
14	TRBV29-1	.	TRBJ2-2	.	TGCAGCGTTGTGGCCAGGGGGAACACCGGGGAGCTGTTTTTT	CSVVARGNTGELFF
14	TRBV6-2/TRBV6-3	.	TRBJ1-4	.	TGTGCCAGCAGTTACTCGGTAACACCCGAAAAACTGTTTTTT	CASSYSVTPEKLFF
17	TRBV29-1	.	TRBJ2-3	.	TGCAGCGTTGAAGGCCATACGAGAGGGGCGTACACAGATACGCAGTATTTT	CSVEGHTRGAYTDTQYF
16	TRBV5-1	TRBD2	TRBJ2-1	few	TGCGCCAGCAGCCTGATGACTAGCGGGAGCTCCAATGAGCAGTTCTTC	CASSLMTSGSSNEQFF